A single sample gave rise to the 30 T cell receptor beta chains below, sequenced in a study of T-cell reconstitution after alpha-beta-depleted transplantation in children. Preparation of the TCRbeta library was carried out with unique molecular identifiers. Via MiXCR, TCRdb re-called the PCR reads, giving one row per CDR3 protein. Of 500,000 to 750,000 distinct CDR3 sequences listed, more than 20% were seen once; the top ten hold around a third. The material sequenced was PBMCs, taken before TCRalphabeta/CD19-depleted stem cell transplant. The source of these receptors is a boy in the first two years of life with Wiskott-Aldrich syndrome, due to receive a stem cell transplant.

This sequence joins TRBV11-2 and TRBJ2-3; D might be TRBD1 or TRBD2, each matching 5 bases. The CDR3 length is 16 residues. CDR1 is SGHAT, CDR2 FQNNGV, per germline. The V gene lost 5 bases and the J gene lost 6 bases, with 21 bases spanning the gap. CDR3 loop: CASSARDGTYQDTQYF. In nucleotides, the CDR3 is TGTGCCAGCAGCGCCCGGGACGGAACCTATCAGGATACGCAGTATTTT.

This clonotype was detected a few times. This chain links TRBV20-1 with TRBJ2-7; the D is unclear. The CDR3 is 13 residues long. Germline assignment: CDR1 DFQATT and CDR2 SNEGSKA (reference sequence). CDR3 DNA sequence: TGCAGCACGCCTGGGCCCGGCAACTACGAGCAGTACTTC. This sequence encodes CSTPGPGNYEQYF.

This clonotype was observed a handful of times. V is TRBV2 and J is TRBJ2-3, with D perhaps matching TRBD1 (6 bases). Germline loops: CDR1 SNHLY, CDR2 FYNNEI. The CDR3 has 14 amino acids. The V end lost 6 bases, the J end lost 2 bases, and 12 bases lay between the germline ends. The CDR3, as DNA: TGTGCCAGCAGAACTGACAGGCACACAGATACGCAGTATTTT. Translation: CASRTDRHTDTQYF.

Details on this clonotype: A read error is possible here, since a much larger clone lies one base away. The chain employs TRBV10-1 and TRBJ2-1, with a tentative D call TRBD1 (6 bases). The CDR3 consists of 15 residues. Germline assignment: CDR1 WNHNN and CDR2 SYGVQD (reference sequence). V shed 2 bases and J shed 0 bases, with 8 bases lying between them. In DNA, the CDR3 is TGCGCCAGCAGTGAGACAGGGATCTCCTACAATGAGCAGTTCTTC. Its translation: CASSETGISYNEQFF.

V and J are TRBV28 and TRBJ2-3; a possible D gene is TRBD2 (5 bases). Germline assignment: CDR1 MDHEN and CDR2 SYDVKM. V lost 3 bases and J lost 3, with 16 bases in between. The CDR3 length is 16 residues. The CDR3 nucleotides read TGTGCCAGCAGTTTTTGGAGGATGTGGGGAACAGATACGCAGTATTTT. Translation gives CASSFWRMWGTDTQYF.

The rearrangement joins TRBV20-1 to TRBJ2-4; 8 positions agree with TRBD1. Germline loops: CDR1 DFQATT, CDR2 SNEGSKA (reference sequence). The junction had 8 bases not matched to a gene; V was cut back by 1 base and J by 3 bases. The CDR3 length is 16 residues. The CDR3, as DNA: TGCAGTGCTAGAGCTGCAGGGGGCGCCGTCAAAAACATTCAGTACTTC. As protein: CSARAAGGAVKNIQYF.

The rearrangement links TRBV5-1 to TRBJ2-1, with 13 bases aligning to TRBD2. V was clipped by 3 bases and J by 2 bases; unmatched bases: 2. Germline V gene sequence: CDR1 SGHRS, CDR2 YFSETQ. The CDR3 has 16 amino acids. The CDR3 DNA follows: TGCGCCAGCAGCTGGGGACTAGCGGGGACCTACAATGAGCAGTTCTTC. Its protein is CASSWGLAGTYNEQFF.

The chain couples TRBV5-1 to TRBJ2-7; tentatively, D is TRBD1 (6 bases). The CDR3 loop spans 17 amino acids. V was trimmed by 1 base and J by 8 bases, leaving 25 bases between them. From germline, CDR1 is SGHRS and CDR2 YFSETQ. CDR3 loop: CASSLWGPMAEAYKQYF. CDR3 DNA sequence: TGCGCCAGCAGCTTGTGGGGGCCAATGGCGGAGGCTTATAAGCAGTACTTC. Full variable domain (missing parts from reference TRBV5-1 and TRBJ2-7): KAGVTQTPRYLIKTRGQQVTLSCSPISGHRSVSWYQQTPGQGLQFLFEYFSETQRNKGNFPGRFSGRQFSNSRSEMNVSTLELGDSALYLCASSLWGPMAEAYKQYFGPGTRLTVT.

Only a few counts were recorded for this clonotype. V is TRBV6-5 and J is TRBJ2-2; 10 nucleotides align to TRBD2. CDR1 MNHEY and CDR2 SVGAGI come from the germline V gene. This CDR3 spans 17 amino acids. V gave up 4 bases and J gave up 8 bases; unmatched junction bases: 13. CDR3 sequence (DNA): TGTGCCAGCAGTTCCCAATTAGCGGGAGGAGGGCGGGGGGAGCTGTTTTTT. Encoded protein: CASSSQLAGGGRGELFF.

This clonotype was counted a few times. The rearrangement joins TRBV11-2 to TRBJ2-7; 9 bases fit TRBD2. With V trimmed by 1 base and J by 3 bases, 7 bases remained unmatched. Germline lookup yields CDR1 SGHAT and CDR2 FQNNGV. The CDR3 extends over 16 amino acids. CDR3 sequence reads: CASSLVGLAGLYEQYF. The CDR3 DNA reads TGTGCCAGCAGCTTAGTTGGTCTAGCGGGACTCTACGAGCAGTACTTC.

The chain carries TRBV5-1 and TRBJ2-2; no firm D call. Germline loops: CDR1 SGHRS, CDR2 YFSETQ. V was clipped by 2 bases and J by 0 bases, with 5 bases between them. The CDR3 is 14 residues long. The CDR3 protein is CASSFDPNTGELFF. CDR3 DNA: TGCGCCAGCAGCTTTGATCCGAACACCGGGGAGCTGTTTTTT.

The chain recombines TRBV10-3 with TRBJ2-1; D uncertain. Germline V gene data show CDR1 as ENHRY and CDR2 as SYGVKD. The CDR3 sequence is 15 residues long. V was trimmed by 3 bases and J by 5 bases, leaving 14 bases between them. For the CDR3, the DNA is TGTGCCATCAGTGAACGCCGGGCCGTAAACAATGAGCAGTTCTTC. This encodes CAISERRAVNNEQFF.

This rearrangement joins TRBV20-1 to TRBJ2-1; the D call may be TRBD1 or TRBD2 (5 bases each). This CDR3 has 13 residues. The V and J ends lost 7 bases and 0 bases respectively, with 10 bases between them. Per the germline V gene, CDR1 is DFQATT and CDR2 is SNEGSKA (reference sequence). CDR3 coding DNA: TGCAGTGGGGGGACGAGCTCCTACAATGAGCAGTTCTTC. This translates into CSGGTSSYNEQFF.

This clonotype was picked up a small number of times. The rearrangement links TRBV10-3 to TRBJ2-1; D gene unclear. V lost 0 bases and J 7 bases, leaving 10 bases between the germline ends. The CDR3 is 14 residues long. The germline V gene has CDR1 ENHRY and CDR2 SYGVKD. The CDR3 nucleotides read TGTGCCATCAGTGAGTCGACTCTGGCGAATGAGCAGTTCTTC. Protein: CAISESTLANEQFF.

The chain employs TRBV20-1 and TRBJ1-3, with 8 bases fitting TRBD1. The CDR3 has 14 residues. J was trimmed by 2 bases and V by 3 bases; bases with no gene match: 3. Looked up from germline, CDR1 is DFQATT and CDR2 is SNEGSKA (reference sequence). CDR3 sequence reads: CSARLTGAGNTIYF. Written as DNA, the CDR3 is TGCAGTGCTAGGTTGACAGGGGCTGGAAACACCATATATTTT.

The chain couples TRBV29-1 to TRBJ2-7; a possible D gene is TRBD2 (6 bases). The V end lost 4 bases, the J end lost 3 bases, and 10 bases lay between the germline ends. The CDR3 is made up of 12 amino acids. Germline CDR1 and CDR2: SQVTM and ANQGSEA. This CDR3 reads CSVAGSLYEQYF. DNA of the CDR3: TGCAGCGTTGCCGGGAGCCTCTACGAGCAGTACTTC.

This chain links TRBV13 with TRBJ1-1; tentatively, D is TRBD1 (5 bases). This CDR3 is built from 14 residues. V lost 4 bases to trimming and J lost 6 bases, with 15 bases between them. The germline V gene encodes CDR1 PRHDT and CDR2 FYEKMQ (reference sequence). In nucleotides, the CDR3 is TGTGCCAGCAGCTCAACCCTTTCGACAGCTGAAGCTTTCTTT. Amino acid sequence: CASSSTLSTAEAFF.

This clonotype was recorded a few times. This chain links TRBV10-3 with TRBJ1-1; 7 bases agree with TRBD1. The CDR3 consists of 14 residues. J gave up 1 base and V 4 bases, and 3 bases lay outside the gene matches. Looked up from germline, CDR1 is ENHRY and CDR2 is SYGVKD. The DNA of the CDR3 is TGTGCCATCAGTGGACAGGGAGGGAACACTGAAGCTTTCTTT. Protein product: CAISGQGGNTEAFF.

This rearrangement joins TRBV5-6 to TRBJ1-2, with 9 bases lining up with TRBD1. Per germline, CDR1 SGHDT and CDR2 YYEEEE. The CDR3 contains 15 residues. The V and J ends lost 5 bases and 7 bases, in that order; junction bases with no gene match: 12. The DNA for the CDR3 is TGTGCCAGCAGTCAACCATCACAGGGGGCGGTTGGCTACACCTTC. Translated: CASSQPSQGAVGYTF.

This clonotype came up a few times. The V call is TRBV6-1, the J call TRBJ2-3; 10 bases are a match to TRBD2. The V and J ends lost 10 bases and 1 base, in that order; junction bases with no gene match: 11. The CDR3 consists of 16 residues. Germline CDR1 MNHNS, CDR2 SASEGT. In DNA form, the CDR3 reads TGTGCCACCACCGACACAGGACTAGCGGGCACAGATACGCAGTATTTT. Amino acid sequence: CATTDTGLAGTDTQYF.

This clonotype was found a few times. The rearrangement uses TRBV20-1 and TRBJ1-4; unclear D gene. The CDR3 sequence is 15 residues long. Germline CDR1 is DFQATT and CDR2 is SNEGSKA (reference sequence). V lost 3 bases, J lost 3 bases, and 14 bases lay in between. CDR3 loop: CSARATLGSNEKLFF. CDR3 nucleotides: TGCAGTGCTAGGGCAACCCTGGGGTCTAATGAAAAACTGTTTTTT.

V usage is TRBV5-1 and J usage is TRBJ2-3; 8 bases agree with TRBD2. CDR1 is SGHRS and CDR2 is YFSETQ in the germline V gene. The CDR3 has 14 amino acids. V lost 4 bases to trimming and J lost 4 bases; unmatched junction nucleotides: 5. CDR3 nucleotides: TGCGCCAGCAGCAGCGGGAGTCGCGCAGATACGCAGTATTTT. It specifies CASSSGSRADTQYF.

CDR3 DNA: TGTGCCATCAGGAGCGGGAGTGGCGATGAGCAGTTCTTC. It codes for CAIRSGSGDEQFF. The chain carries TRBV10-3 and TRBJ2-1, with 8 bases identical to TRBD2. There are 13 residues in the CDR3. Germline-derived CDR1 and CDR2 are ENHRY and SYGVKD. The V and J ends lost 6 bases and 8 bases, in that order; junction bases with no gene match: 6.

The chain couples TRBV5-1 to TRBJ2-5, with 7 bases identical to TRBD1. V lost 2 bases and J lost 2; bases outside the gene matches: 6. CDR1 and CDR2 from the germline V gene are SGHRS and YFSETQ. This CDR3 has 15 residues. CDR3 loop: CASSFLVGQQETQYF. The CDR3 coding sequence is TGCGCCAGCAGCTTCCTAGTGGGACAGCAAGAGACCCAGTACTTC.

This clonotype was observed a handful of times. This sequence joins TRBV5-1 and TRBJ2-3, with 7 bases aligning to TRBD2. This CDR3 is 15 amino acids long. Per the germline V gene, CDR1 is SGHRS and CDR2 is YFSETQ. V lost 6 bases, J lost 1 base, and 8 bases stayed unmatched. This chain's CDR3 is CASKLAGVGTDTQYF. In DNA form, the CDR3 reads TGCGCCAGCAAGCTTGCGGGAGTGGGCACAGATACGCAGTATTTT.

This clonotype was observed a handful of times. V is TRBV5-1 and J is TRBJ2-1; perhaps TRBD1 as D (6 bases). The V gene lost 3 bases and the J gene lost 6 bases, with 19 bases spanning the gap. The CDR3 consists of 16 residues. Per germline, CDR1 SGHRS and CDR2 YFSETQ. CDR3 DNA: TGCGCCAGCAGCTCGAAACAGGGCCTGCTTTCCAATGAGCAGTTCTTC. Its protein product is CASSSKQGLLSNEQFF. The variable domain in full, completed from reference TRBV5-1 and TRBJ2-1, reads KAGVTQTPRYLIKTRGQQVTLSCSPISGHRSVSWYQQTPGQGLQFLFEYFSETQRNKGNFPGRFSGRQFSNSRSEMNVSTLELGDSALYLCASSSKQGLLSNEQFFGPGTRLTVL.

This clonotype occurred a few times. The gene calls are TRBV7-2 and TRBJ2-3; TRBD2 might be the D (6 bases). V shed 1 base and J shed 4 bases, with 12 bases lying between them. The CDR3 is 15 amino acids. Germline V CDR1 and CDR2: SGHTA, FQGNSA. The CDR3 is CASSLEAGWADTQYF. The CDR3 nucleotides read TGTGCCAGCAGCTTAGAAGCGGGTTGGGCAGATACGCAGTATTTT.

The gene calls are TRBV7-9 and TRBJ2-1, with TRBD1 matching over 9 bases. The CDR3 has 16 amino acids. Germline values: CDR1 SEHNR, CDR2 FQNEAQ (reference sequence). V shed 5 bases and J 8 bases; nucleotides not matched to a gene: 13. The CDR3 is CASSARPRDRDDEQFF. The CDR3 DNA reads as TGTGCCAGCAGCGCCCGGCCCCGGGACAGGGACGATGAGCAGTTCTTC.

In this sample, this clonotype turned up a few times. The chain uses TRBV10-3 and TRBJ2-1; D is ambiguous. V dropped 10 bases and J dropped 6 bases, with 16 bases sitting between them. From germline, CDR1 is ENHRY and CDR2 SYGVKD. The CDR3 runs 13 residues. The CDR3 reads CASSGPSGNEQFF. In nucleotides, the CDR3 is TGTGCCAGCTCGGGTCCTAGTGGCAATGAGCAGTTCTTC.

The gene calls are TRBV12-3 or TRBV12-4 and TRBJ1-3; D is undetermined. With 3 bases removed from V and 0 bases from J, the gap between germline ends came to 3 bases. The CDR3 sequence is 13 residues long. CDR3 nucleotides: TGTGCCAGCAGTTTTGTCTCTGGAAACACCATATATTTT. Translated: CASSFVSGNTIYF.